These T cell receptor beta chains were read from a single sample in a study of response to subunit inactivated influenza vaccine. TCRdb reprocessed the RT-PCR reads via MiXCR and lists one record per CDR3 protein. The sample records about 780,000 distinct CDR3 sequences, around a sixth being singletons. The sequencing here drew on PBMCs from blood, taken 5 to 6 days after vaccination. The receptors here all came from a man aged 45-60 years who received an inactivated influenza vaccine. Each CDR3 is given with its conserved first and last residue. Fields, in order: D gene, J gene, clone size, V gene, CDR3 protein. The D gene is left open where the match is weak. Size is omitted from some rows. Given values are once, few, many or a class for expanded clones.

TRBD1 TRBJ2-7 few TRBV4-2 CASSQPGQSSYEQYF
NA TRBJ2-3 many TRBV24-1 CATSGQDTQYF
NA TRBJ1-4 NA TRBV5-1 CASSLGRVAEKLFF
TRBD2 TRBJ2-3 NA TRBV29-1 CSVGSGLYTDTQYF
NA TRBJ2-7 NA TRBV6-5 CASSYTLTSSYEQYF
TRBD1 TRBJ2-5 once TRBV5-6 CASSLVAGTEETQYF
NA TRBJ1-5 NA TRBV20-1 CSAAPPGAGSNQPQHF
TRBD2 TRBJ2-1 NA TRBV7-9 CASTVTSGSDNEQFF
NA TRBJ1-4 few TRBV7-2 CASSLGASEKLFF
TRBD1 TRBJ2-5 NA TRBV20-1 CSGRDSLQETQYF
NA TRBJ2-2 few TRBV5-1 CASSPDRDTGELFF
NA TRBJ2-1 NA TRBV5-4 CASSRSSNEQFF
NA TRBJ2-1 many TRBV29-1 CSVEAAYNEQFF
NA TRBJ2-7 NA TRBV7-9 CASSLDRGLAYPYEQYF
TRBD1 TRBJ1-1 few TRBV11-2 CASSLGLGQGSTEAFF
NA TRBJ2-1 few TRBV3-1 CASSPSMNHNEQFF
NA TRBJ1-2 few TRBV5-5 CASSPASSFNYGYTF
TRBD2 TRBJ2-7 NA TRBV4-2 CASSPGTSGRAGEQYF
NA TRBJ2-1 NA TRBV21-1 CASSSRSGPPFVSYNEQFF
NA TRBJ2-3 few TRBV12-3/TRBV12-4 CASSLVSGTDTQYF